This TCR beta chain appears in the sequencing data of a study of blood T cell repertoires in COVID-19. This clone was picked up one time. Clones were read by immunoSEQ multiplex PCR, and TCRdb kept only the in-frame ones, dropping some. The repertoire holds 250,000 or so clones, with about four fifths as singletons. This TCR came from a man younger than 45 who had recovered from COVID-19. The sequencing input was peripheral blood.

The CDR3 DNA reads as TGTGCCAGCAGCTTGGGAGACAGGGCGACGGGGGAGACCCAGTACTTC. As protein: CASSLGDRATGETQYF. The chain links TRBV11-3 to TRBJ2-5; the match to TRBD1 covers 7 bases. CDR3 length: 16 amino acids. CDR1 is SGHNT and CDR2 is YENEEA in the germline V gene. Trimming took 3 bases from V and 5 from J; bases not matched to a gene: 12.